The 2 T cell receptor beta chains presented below share a single source sample, sequenced in a study of metastatic and nonmetastatic thyroid tumors. Each patient went into thyroid surgery without having received any treatment. TCRdb re-analyzed the PCR reads using MiXCR. The sample yields 35,000 to 40,000 clones, approximately 26% seen once. The sequencing input was blood. These TCRs come from a female donor with papillary thyroid cancer or a benign thyroid nodule (not recorded which). Some clones in this sample may be carry-over from other donors' samples.

This clone was seen only a few times. The rearrangement joins TRBV28 to TRBJ2-2, with TRBD2 matching 10 bases. Germline CDR1 MDHEN, CDR2 SYDVKM. The CDR3 runs to 13 residues. In DNA, the CDR3 is TGTGCAAACTCAGCGGGAGGGACCGGGGAGCTGTTTTTT. Translated: CANSAGGTGELFF.

In DNA, the CDR3 is TGTGCCAGCAGCCCGGGAAAGGGGATCGGGTACGAGCAGTACTTC. This gives the protein CASSPGKGIGYEQYF. The chain uses TRBV7-3 and TRBJ2-7; D possibly matches TRBD1 or TRBD2 (5 bases each). The CDR3 runs to 15 residues. CDR1 is SGHTA, CDR2 FQGTGA, per germline. The germline V and J ends were trimmed by 5 bases and 4 bases, with 18 bases remaining between them.